Each of the 5 T cell receptor beta chains below was sequenced from the same sample in a study of T-cell memory formation after mild COVID-19. TCRdb independently ran MiXCR on the 5' RACE reads; one entry per CDR3 protein. The top ten clones hold 2.5% to 3.5% of a sample with approximately 210,000 distinct CDR3 sequences, roughly a tenth of them seen once. Sequencing used PBMCs or a T cell subset sorted from them (not recorded which). The receptors were gathered from a man aged 18 to 29 who had mild COVID-19 (a few samples of this study predate the infection). Cell type and time point are not known.

The chain is built from TRBV6-2 or TRBV6-3 and TRBJ2-5; possible D gene TRBD1, 6 bases. The CDR3 totals 14 residues. Germline V gene data show CDR1 as MNHEY and CDR2 as SVGEGT. V lost 5 bases and J lost 0, with 10 bases in between. In nucleotides, the CDR3 is TGTGCCAGCAGTAGACAGGAGTACCAAGAGACCCAGTACTTC. Its translation: CASSRQEYQETQYF.

The chain is built from TRBV27 and TRBJ2-7; D gene unclear. Germline V gene lookup returns CDR1 MNHEY and CDR2 SMNVEV (reference sequence). CDR3 length equals 12 residues. Deletions cut 5 bases from V and 5 bases from J, with 10 bases between. The CDR3 DNA reads TGTGCCAGCAGTAATGACATGAACGAGCAGTACTTC. This encodes CASSNDMNEQYF.

This clonotype was detected ten times or more. The chain is built from TRBV4-3 and TRBJ2-5, with 7 bases fitting TRBD2. There are 14 residues in the CDR3. J was trimmed by 5 bases and V by 1 base; bases with no gene match: 4. In germline, CDR1 is LGHNA, CDR2 YSLEER. The CDR3: CASSQGNGRETQYF. DNA for the CDR3: TGCGCCAGCAGCCAAGGGAACGGGAGGGAGACCCAGTACTTC.

The chain combines TRBV19 with TRBJ2-1; no definite D call. Germline CDR1 LNHDA, CDR2 SQIVND (reference sequence). V gave up 10 bases and J gave up 6 bases, with 22 bases separating them. The CDR3 contains 15 residues. CDR3 DNA sequence: TGTGCCACCTCCTATGGTCAGTCTCCGCCCAATGAGCAGTTCTTC. Translation: CATSYGQSPPNEQFF.

The genes are TRBV27 and TRBJ2-7, with 9 bases aligning to TRBD2. Trimming cost V 5 bases and J 4 bases; bases outside gene matches: 3. This CDR3 spans 13 amino acids. Germline loops: CDR1 MNHEY, CDR2 SMNVEV (reference sequence). CDR3 loop: CASSRAGGYEQYV. The CDR3 region has the DNA TGTGCCAGCAGTCGAGCGGGGGGATACGAGCAGTACGTC.